The rows below give T cell receptor beta chains drawn from one sample of a study of blood T cell repertoires in COVID-19. Repertoires were generated with immunoSEQ multiplex PCR, while TCRdb's copy carries only in-frame clones and drops some. The data show about 180,000 clones, approximately 85% seen once. Source material: PBMCs or T cells enriched from blood (not recorded which). The receptors originated from a woman younger than 45 who had recovered from COVID-19. Both conserved end residues are part of each CDR3. The order of the fields is D gene, clone size, V gene, J gene, CDR3 protein, CDR3 DNA. D genes are given only for firm matches. The size of a clone is reported for some rows only, either as once, few or many, or as a class for expanded clones.

TRBD1	.	TRBV27	TRBJ1-1	CASSSRQGRTEAFF	TGTGCCAGCAGTTCACGACAGGGCAGGACTGAAGCTTTCTTT
TRBD2	.	TRBV3-1/TRBV3-2	TRBJ2-7	CASSQAASGTYEQYF	TGTGCCAGCAGCCAAGCAGCTAGCGGGACCTACGAGCAGTACTTC
TRBD2	.	TRBV7-9	TRBJ2-7	CASSPNVASGTYEQYF	TGTGCCAGCAGCCCCAACGTGGCTAGCGGGACCTACGAGCAGTACTTC
.	.	TRBV28	TRBJ1-2	CASSARVYGYTF	TGTGCCAGCAGCGCCCGGGTCTATGGCTACACCTTC
TRBD2	.	TRBV5-1	TRBJ2-4	CASSPGTSWAKNIQYF	TGCGCCAGCAGCCCTGGGACTAGTTGGGCCAAAAACATTCAGTACTTC
TRBD1	few	TRBV5-4	TRBJ1-1	CASSPTGVSAFF	TGTGCCAGCAGCCCGACAGGGGTTAGCGCTTTCTTT
.	.	TRBV27	TRBJ2-2	CASSLEQLTGELFF	TGTGCCAGCAGTTTGGAGCAGTTAACCGGGGAGCTGTTTTTT
TRBD1	.	TRBV27	TRBJ1-1	CASSEYEGQGGKEAFF	TGTGCCAGCAGCGAATACGAGGGACAGGGGGGAAAGGAGGCTTTCTTT
.	.	TRBV12-3/TRBV12-4	TRBJ1-1	CASSRWFGAEAFF	TGTGCCAGCAGCCGTTGGTTCGGGGCTGAAGCTTTCTTT
.	.	TRBV7-2	TRBJ2-5	CASSQLGTSGETQYF	TGTGCCAGCAGCCAGCTGGGGACATCCGGGGAGACCCAGTACTTC
.	.	TRBV5-1	TRBJ2-7	CASSEPGVYEQYF	TGCGCCAGCAGCGAACCCGGGGTCTACGAGCAGTACTTC
.	.	TRBV9	TRBJ2-3	CASSALSTDTQYF	TGTGCCAGCAGCGCCCTTAGCACAGATACGCAGTATTTT
.	.	TRBV19	TRBJ1-5	CASTVGGNQPQHF	TGTGCCAGTACCGTCGGGGGCAATCAGCCCCAGCATTTT
TRBD1	few	TRBV7-9	TRBJ2-1	CASSYGQGGYEQFF	TGTGCCAGCAGCTACGGACAGGGTGGCTATGAGCAGTTCTTC
TRBD1	.	TRBV9	TRBJ1-4	CASSVEYGTGFNEKLFF	TGTGCCAGCAGCGTAGAATACGGGACAGGGTTTAATGAAAAACTGTTTTTT
.	once	TRBV28	TRBJ2-7	CASSLGSPSYEQYF	TGTGCCAGCAGTTTAGGGAGTCCCTCCTACGAGCAGTACTTC
TRBD1	.	TRBV5-1	TRBJ2-7	CASSYGQGRGSYEQYF	TGCGCCAGCAGCTACGGACAGGGTAGGGGGTCCTACGAGCAGTACTTC
.	.	TRBV7-2	TRBJ2-4	CASSSVRVSGKNIQYF	TGTGCCAGCAGCTCCGTTCGCGTTTCAGGCAAAAACATTCAGTACTTC
TRBD2	.	TRBV5-1	TRBJ2-1	CASSLFASGIYEQFF	TGCGCCAGCAGCTTGTTCGCTAGCGGGATATATGAGCAGTTCTTC
TRBD1	.	TRBV24-1	TRBJ1-2	CATSDWTGGSGYTF	TGTGCCACCAGTGATTGGACAGGGGGAAGTGGCTACACCTTC
TRBD2	.	TRBV19	TRBJ2-1	CASSISGRAFDEQFF	TGTGCCAGTAGTATAAGCGGGAGGGCCTTCGATGAGCAGTTCTTC
TRBD1	.	TRBV7-9	TRBJ2-7	CASSLIRDRLYEQYF	TGTGCCAGCAGCCTCATCCGGGACAGACTCTACGAGCAGTACTTC
TRBD1	once	TRBV29-1	TRBJ2-5	CSAGDSRGETQYF	TGCAGCGCCGGGGACAGCAGGGGAGAGACCCAGTACTTC
.	.	TRBV7-2	TRBJ2-2	CASSFKARYTGELFF	TGTGCCAGCAGCTTTAAAGCGAGATACACCGGGGAGCTGTTTTTT
.	.	TRBV5-5	TRBJ2-3	CASSLAWTSTDTQYF	TGTGCCAGCAGCTTGGCGTGGACTTCTACAGATACGCAGTATTTT
.	.	TRBV2	TRBJ2-7	CASSDILQGSYEQYF	TGTGCCAGCAGTGATATTTTACAGGGATCTTACGAGCAGTACTTC
.	.	TRBV3-1/TRBV3-2	TRBJ2-7	CASSQQGLGEQYF	TGTGCCAGCAGCCAACAGGGCCTGGGGGAGCAGTACTTC
.	.	TRBV30	TRBJ1-5	CAWSVPNLRSNQPQHF	TGTGCCTGGAGTGTCCCCAACCTCAGGAGCAATCAGCCCCAGCATTTT
TRBD2	.	TRBV19	TRBJ2-1	CASSPGLAGVDEQFF	TGTGCCAGTAGTCCCGGACTAGCGGGAGTCGATGAGCAGTTCTTC
.	.	TRBV28	TRBJ2-1	CASSLGANEQFF	TGTGCCAGCAGTTTAGGGGCCAATGAGCAGTTCTTC
.	.	TRBV6-5	TRBJ2-7	CASTANGGYEQYF	TGTGCCAGCACTGCGAATGGGGGGTACGAGCAGTACTTC
.	.	TRBV2	TRBJ2-3	CASSDQRTDTQYF	TGTGCCAGCAGTGACCAGCGAACAGATACGCAGTATTTT
.	.	TRBV19	TRBJ1-3	CASSRWGDSGNTIYF	TGTGCCAGTAGCCGGTGGGGGGACTCTGGAAACACCATATATTTT
.	.	TRBV6-5	TRBJ1-6	CASSYSSTGGNSPLHF	TGTGCCAGCAGTTACTCTTCCACGGGGGGTAATTCACCCCTCCACTTT
TRBD1	few	TRBV28	TRBJ1-5	CASSSGGGNQPQHF	TGTGCCAGCAGCTCAGGGGGCGGCAATCAGCCCCAGCATTTT
.	.	TRBV19	TRBJ1-1	CASSAHPGGKKNTEAFF	TGTGCCAGTAGTGCCCACCCCGGGGGGAAAAAGAACACTGAAGCTTTCTTT
.	.	TRBV3-1/TRBV3-2	TRBJ2-3	CASSQVADTQYF	TGTGCCAGCAGCCAAGTCGCAGATACGCAGTATTTT
.	.	TRBV20-1	TRBJ1-3	CSASQGFSGNTIYF	TGCAGTGCTAGTCAGGGGTTCTCTGGAAACACCATATATTTT
TRBD2	once	TRBV5-1	TRBJ2-3	CASSLVAGEGDTQYF	TGCGCCAGCAGCTTAGTAGCGGGAGAGGGAGATACGCAGTATTTT
TRBD1	.	TRBV3-1/TRBV3-2	TRBJ2-7	CASSSTGDGYEQYF	TGTGCCAGCAGCTCGACAGGGGATGGCTACGAGCAGTACTTC
.	.	TRBV10-3	TRBJ1-5	CAISDGGSNQPQHF	TGTGCCATCAGTGACGGGGGGAGCAATCAGCCCCAGCATTTT